Below are 32 T cell receptor beta chains sequenced from a single sample in a study of beta chain features in type 1 diabetes. The isolated RNA, all of it, was reverse transcribed, so expressed TCRB transcripts were what got sequenced. The repertoire was sequenced with immunoSEQ multiplex PCR; TCRdb's copy has only in-frame clones and lacks some. The sample carries hundreds of thousands of clones, approximately 14% recorded once. Sequenced input: central memory CD4+ T cells from blood. These TCRs come from a man aged 25 to 40 in good health.

This clone was picked up a small number of times. The chain uses TRBV7-3 and TRBJ2-5, with D possibly being TRBD1 (5 bases). CDR3 size: 13 residues. Germline CDR1 is SGHTA and CDR2 is FQGTGA. V was shortened by 4 bases and J by 5 bases, with 11 bases between the two germline ends. CDR3 in DNA: TGTGCCAGCAGCTCACAAAACAGGGAGACCCAGTACTTC. Translating it yields CASSSQNRETQYF.

V gene TRBV6-6 combines with J gene TRBJ1-1; 8 positions match TRBD1. The CDR3 consists of 16 residues. After removal of 6 bases from V and 0 bases from J, the junction contained 9 bases not matched to a gene. The V gene's germline CDR1 is MNHNY and CDR2 SVGAGI (reference sequence). The CDR3 nucleotides read TGTGCCAGCAGCGACAGGGGACGCCGAATGAACACTGAAGCTTTCTTT. Its protein product is CASSDRGRRMNTEAFF.

This clone turned up a few times. The V call is TRBV18, the J call TRBJ2-7, with 7 bases lining up with TRBD1. Germline CDR1 reads KGHSH; CDR2 reads LQKENI. This CDR3 has 16 amino acids. Losses at the gene ends were 5 bases for V and 0 bases for J; bases not matched to a gene: 10. The CDR3 DNA is TGTGCCAGCTCAAGAGGGCAGGGGGTCACCTCCTACGAGCAGTACTTC. Translation: CASSRGQGVTSYEQYF.

The V and J genes are TRBV28 and TRBJ2-5; no clear D. The J call may be in error: the DNA end matches TRBJ2-7 better. The CDR3 is 11 amino acids. Germline assignment: CDR1 MDHEN and CDR2 SYDVKM. In nucleotides, the CDR3 is TGTGCCAGCAGGACTGTTCACGAGCAGTACTTC. Encoded protein: CASRTVHEQYF.

This clone was recorded a few times. The chain links TRBV7-2 to TRBJ2-2; 12 bases map to TRBD2. The CDR3 runs to 16 residues. The V and J ends lost 6 bases and 0 bases, in that order; junction bases with no gene match: 2. Germline lookup yields CDR1 SGHTA and CDR2 FQGNSA. CDR3 amino acids: CASRLAGGSNTGELFF. Written as DNA, the CDR3 is TGTGCCAGCAGACTAGCGGGAGGTTCGAACACCGGGGAGCTGTTTTTT.

This clone came up once. The chain employs TRBV30 and TRBJ1-4, with D unresolved. The germline gives CDR1 GTSNPN, CDR2 SVGIG (reference sequence). Deletions cut 3 bases from V and 8 bases from J, with 28 bases between. This CDR3 spans 18 amino acids. CDR3 DNA sequence: TGTGCCTGGAGCCCACCCACTGGAACCGGCTACTCCCGGGAAAAACTGTTTTTT. Residues: CAWSPPTGTGYSREKLFF. The variable domain in full, with the rest retrieved from reference TRBV30 and TRBJ1-4, is SQTIHQWPATLVQPVGSPLSLECTVEGTSNPNLYWYRQAAGRGLQLLFYSVGIGQISSEVPQNLSASRPQDRQFILSSKKLLLSDSGFYLCAWSPPTGTGYSREKLFFGSGTQLSVL.

The chain combines TRBV15 with TRBJ1-1; TRBD1 matches at 8 bases. CDR1 LNHNV and CDR2 YYDKDF come from the germline V gene (reference sequence). This CDR3 region has 15 residues. Trimming took 8 bases from V and 1 from J; bases not matched to a gene: 9. The DNA of the CDR3 is TGTGCCACCCGCATACAAGACAGGGGGAACACTGAAGCTTTCTTT. It encodes CATRIQDRGNTEAFF.

J is TRBJ2-6 and V is TRBV7-2, with 9 bases aligning to TRBD2. V lost 5 bases, J lost 0 bases, and 5 bases stayed unmatched. The CDR3 has 17 amino acids. The germline gives CDR1 SGHTA, CDR2 FQGNSA. The chain's CDR3 is CASSLTSGDSGANVLTF. CDR3 nucleotide sequence: TGTGCCAGCAGCCTGACTAGCGGAGACTCTGGGGCCAACGTCCTGACTTTC.

The chain joins TRBV7-9 to TRBJ2-3; D unresolved. This CDR3 spans 13 amino acids. Germline V gene lookup returns CDR1 SEHNR and CDR2 FQNEAQ (reference sequence). V gave up 1 base and J gave up 2 bases, with 4 bases separating them. CDR3 nucleotide sequence: TGTGCCAGCAGCTTAGTTGACACAGATACGCAGTATTTT. Its translation: CASSLVDTDTQYF. Supplemented by reference TRBV7-9 and TRBJ2-3, the full variable domain reads DTGVSQNPRHKITKRGQNVTFRCDPISEHNRLYWYRQTLGQGPEFLTYFQNEAQLEKSRLLSDRFSAERPKGSFSTLEIQRTEQGDSAMYLCASSLVDTDTQYFGPGTRLTVL.

This clone was recorded a few times. The sample has other DNA sequences that encode this CDR3 too. The V gene is TRBV7-3, the J gene TRBJ1-5; a weak D match, TRBD1 (5 bases). Germline assignment: CDR1 SGHTA and CDR2 FQGTGA. V was cut by 3 bases and J by 4 bases, with 7 bases left in between. The length of the CDR3 is 13 residues. For the CDR3, the DNA is TGTGCCAGCAGCTTGGGGGTTAATCAGCCCCAGCATTTT. Translation: CASSLGVNQPQHF.

The gene calls are TRBV27 and TRBJ1-1; a possible D gene is TRBD1 (6 bases). This CDR3 comprises 14 residues. Germline V CDR1 and CDR2: MNHEY, SMNVEV (reference sequence). V gave up 11 bases and J gave up 4 bases, with 20 bases separating them. The CDR3: CAPFGGGGGTEAFF. The CDR3 bases are TGTGCCCCCTTTGGTGGGGGCGGGGGCACTGAAGCTTTCTTT.

As for this clone: This sequence may be a read error, since a much larger clone differs from it by one base. V and J are TRBV15 and TRBJ1-2; 7 bases are shared with TRBD1. CDR1 and CDR2 (germline): LNHNV, YYDKDF (reference sequence). J was trimmed by 7 bases and V by 2 bases; bases with no gene match: 22. The CDR3 runs 19 residues. The CDR3 loop reads CATSRCQRDSKGGGFGYTF. For the CDR3, the DNA is TGTGCCACCAGCAGATGTCAACGGGACAGCAAGGGAGGTGGCTTTGGCTACACCTTC. Based on the CDR3 plus reference TRBV15 and TRBJ1-2, the full variable domain is DAMVIQNPRYQVTQFGKPVTLSCSQTLNHNVMYWYQQKSSQAPKLLFHYYDKDFNNEADTPDNFQSRRPNTSFCFLDIRSPGLGDTAMYLCATSRCQRDSKGGGFGYTFGSGTRLTVV.

This clone came up a few times. The chain is built from TRBV5-4 and TRBJ2-4; D gene ambiguous. The V end lost 0 bases, the J end lost 8 bases, and 6 bases lay between the germline ends. The CDR3 is 12 residues long. Germline CDR1 SGHNT, CDR2 YYREEE (reference sequence). The CDR3: CASSLGHHIQYF. In nucleotides, the CDR3 is TGTGCCAGCAGCTTGGGACATCACATTCAGTACTTC.

The J gene is TRBJ2-1, the V gene TRBV6-5; the D gene is possibly TRBD1 (6 bases). CDR3 length: 14 residues. Deletions cut 5 bases from V and 8 bases from J, with 16 bases between. Germline values: CDR1 MNHEY, CDR2 SVGAGI. The CDR3 region is CASSDGGRGHEQFF. CDR3 in DNA: TGTGCCAGCAGTGATGGAGGCAGGGGCCATGAGCAGTTCTTC.

CDR3 coding DNA: TGTGCCAGCAGTGAAGCACGGGTAGCGGGAGGGGTAGATACGCAGTATTTT. Translating it yields CASSEARVAGGVDTQYF. The V and J genes are TRBV2 and TRBJ2-3; TRBD2 agrees at 11 bases. CDR1 SNHLY and CDR2 FYNNEI come from the germline V gene. The CDR3 has 17 amino acids. V was pared by 0 bases and J by 5 bases, with 7 bases of the junction left unmatched.

CDR3 loop: CASSLGGQGGPPQHF. The DNA of the CDR3 is TGTGCCAGCAGCTTAGGTGGGCAGGGAGGTCCGCCCCAGCATTTT. This rearrangement joins TRBV7-9 to TRBJ1-5; weak D call: TRBD1 (5 bases). Germline CDR1 SEHNR, CDR2 FQNEAQ (reference sequence). CDR3 length: 15 residues. The V gene lost 1 base and the J gene lost 9 bases, with 16 bases spanning the gap.

This clone was observed at least ten times. The chain uses TRBV7-6 and TRBJ2-1; D is uncertain. The germline CDR1 and CDR2 sequences are SGHVS and FNYEAQ. The CDR3 is made up of 12 amino acids. Trimming shortened V by 4 bases and J by 6 bases, and 7 bases separated the two germline ends. CDR3 region: CASSYDVNEQFF. In DNA, the CDR3 is TGTGCCAGCAGCTACGACGTCAATGAGCAGTTCTTC.

V and J are TRBV18 and TRBJ2-3; D is unresolved. The CDR3 loop spans 13 amino acids. Germline loops: CDR1 KGHSH, CDR2 LQKENI. The V and J ends lost 5 bases and 2 bases respectively, with 8 bases between them. CDR3 loop: CASSRVSTDTQYF. Written as DNA, the CDR3 is TGTGCCAGCTCAAGAGTGTCCACAGATACGCAGTATTTT. Looking up the rest from reference TRBV18 and TRBJ2-3 gives the full variable domain: NAGVMQNPRHLVRRRGQEARLRCSPMKGHSHVYWYRQLPEEGLKFMVYLQKENIIDESGMPKERFSAEFPKEGPSILRIQQVVRGDSAAYFCASSRVSTDTQYFGPGTRLTVL.

This clone was detected a few times. The chain recombines TRBV9 with TRBJ2-3; D is unresolved. CDR1 and CDR2 from the germline V gene are SGDLS and YYNGEE. This CDR3 contains 14 residues. V lost 0 bases and J 0 bases, leaving 5 bases between the germline ends. For the CDR3, the DNA is TGTGCCAGCAGCGTAGATCCGAGCACAGATACGCAGTATTTT. Translated, it gives CASSVDPSTDTQYF.

This clone was picked up a small number of times. This chain connects TRBV14 to TRBJ2-7; possible D gene TRBD1, 7 bases. From germline, CDR1 is SGHDN and CDR2 FVKESK. CDR3 length equals 15 residues. The V gene lost 5 bases and the J gene lost 4 bases, with 18 bases spanning the gap. For the CDR3, the DNA is TGTGCCAGCAGCTTCGGAGGGACAGAATTTTACGAGCAGTACTTC. Translation: CASSFGGTEFYEQYF.

The rearrangement joins TRBV6-6 to TRBJ2-1; D ambiguous. The CDR3 length is 12 residues. The ends were cut back, 8 bases at V and 1 base at J, with 6 bases in the middle. Germline-derived CDR1 and CDR2 are MNHNY and SVGAGI (reference sequence). The CDR3 spells CASQKSYNEQFF. CDR3 bases: TGTGCCAGCCAGAAGTCCTACAATGAGCAGTTCTTC.

There are a few counts of this clone. This chain links TRBV7-2 with TRBJ2-3, with 15 positions matching TRBD2. V shed 3 bases, J shed 4 bases, and the junction held 8 bases outside the gene matches. CDR3 length: 18 amino acids. Germline V CDR1 and CDR2: SGHTA, FQGNSA. CDR3 protein: CASSFGTSGRRKSDTQYF. The CDR3 bases are TGTGCCAGCAGCTTTGGGACTAGCGGGAGGAGGAAGTCAGATACGCAGTATTTT.

V gene TRBV6-5 combines with J gene TRBJ2-7, with 7 bases matching TRBD2. The CDR3 length is 14 residues. The J segment lost 0 bases and the V segment lost 10 bases, leaving 9 bases of the junction unmatched. Germline V gives CDR1 MNHEY, CDR2 SVGAGI. CDR3 residues: CATRRTSSSYEQYF. The CDR3, as DNA: TGTGCCACCCGACGGACTAGTAGCTCCTACGAGCAGTACTTC.

The rearrangement uses TRBV5-1 and TRBJ1-1; the D is unclear. CDR1 is SGHRS, CDR2 YFSETQ, per germline. V lost 1 base to trimming and J lost 7 bases, with 8 bases between them. The CDR3 length is 12 residues. The CDR3: CASSLKGSEAFF. DNA of the CDR3: TGCGCCAGCAGCTTGAAGGGAAGTGAAGCTTTCTTT.

V and J are TRBV19 and TRBJ1-6; a weak D match, TRBD1 (6 bases). The CDR3 length is 13 residues. V was shortened by 6 bases and J by 6 bases, with 9 bases between the two germline ends. The germline V gene encodes CDR1 LNHDA and CDR2 SQIVND (reference sequence). This chain's CDR3 is CASSDRTNSPLHF. The CDR3 DNA reads TGTGCCAGTAGCGACAGGACTAATTCACCCCTCCACTTT.

This clone has just a few counts. This sequence joins TRBV15 and TRBJ2-5; 7 bases fit TRBD1. Germline loops: CDR1 LNHNV, CDR2 YYDKDF (reference sequence). Trimming took 7 bases from V and 3 from J; bases not matched to a gene: 2. The CDR3 totals 12 residues. The CDR3 region has the DNA TGTGCCACCACCGGGACAGAAGAGACCCAGTACTTC. Residues: CATTGTEETQYF.

This chain joins TRBV11-3 and TRBJ2-5; 7 bases map to TRBD1. The CDR3 extends over 16 amino acids. CDR1 SGHNT and CDR2 YENEEA come from the germline V gene. The junction had 6 bases not matched to a gene; V was cut back by 1 base and J by 1 base. The DNA for the CDR3 is TGTGCCAGCAGCTTAGCGCGAGGGGGCCTCCAAGAGACCCAGTACTTC. Translated: CASSLARGGLQETQYF.

This clone was counted a few times. This chain connects TRBV7-3 to TRBJ2-2; D is unresolved. The CDR3 totals 13 residues. Per germline, CDR1 SGHTA and CDR2 FQGTGA. V gave up 3 bases and J gave up 7 bases, with 9 bases separating them. The CDR3 DNA reads as TGTGCCAGCAGCTTGGCTTATGACGGGGAGCTGTTTTTT. Residues: CASSLAYDGELFF. Variable domain in full (rest from reference TRBV7-3 and TRBJ2-2): GAGVSQTPSNKVTEKGKYVELRCDPISGHTALYWYRQSLGQGPEFLIYFQGTGAADDSGLPNDRFFAVRPEGSVSTLKIQRTERGDSAVYLCASSLAYDGELFFGEGSRLTVL.

The chain employs TRBV7-3 and TRBJ2-5; D is undetermined. Between the trimmed V and J ends, which lost 5 bases and 1 base, there was a span of 8 bases. The CDR3 spans 13 residues. Germline V lookup: CDR1 SGHTA, CDR2 FQGTGA. The CDR3 loop is CASSPSIQETQYF. The DNA for the CDR3 is TGTGCCAGCAGCCCTAGTATCCAAGAGACCCAGTACTTC. Based on the CDR3 plus reference TRBV7-3 and TRBJ2-5, the full variable domain is GAGVSQTPSNKVTEKGKYVELRCDPISGHTALYWYRQSLGQGPEFLIYFQGTGAADDSGLPNDRFFAVRPEGSVSTLKIQRTERGDSAVYLCASSPSIQETQYFGPGTRLLVL.

There are many counts of this clone. The chain combines TRBV6-5 with TRBJ1-2; 7 bases are shared with TRBD1. CDR3 length equals 11 residues. Germline loops: CDR1 MNHEY, CDR2 SVGAGI. The ends lost 6 bases at V and 6 bases at J; junction bases unmatched: 1. The CDR3 is CASRGTDGYTF. Here the CDR3 DNA reads TGTGCCAGCAGGGGGACAGATGGCTACACCTTC.

This clone was observed a handful of times. V and J are TRBV7-8 and TRBJ1-2, with 8 bases identical to TRBD1. The CDR3 has 14 amino acids. V lost 3 bases and J lost 4; bases outside the gene matches: 4. Germline V gene sequence: CDR1 SGHVS, CDR2 FQNEAQ. CDR3 protein: CASSFSDRVYGYTF. In DNA form, the CDR3 reads TGTGCCAGCAGCTTTTCGGACAGGGTCTATGGCTACACCTTC.

In its sample, this clone was seen a few times. The rearrangement joins TRBV29-1 to TRBJ1-1; no clear D gene. Germline V gene data show CDR1 as SQVTM and CDR2 as ANQGSEA. Deletions cut 6 bases from V and 0 bases from J, with 11 bases between. CDR3 length: 13 residues. The chain's CDR3 is CSVQVSMNTEAFF. Here the CDR3 DNA reads TGCAGCGTCCAAGTGAGTATGAACACTGAAGCTTTCTTT.